The next 13 T cell receptor beta chains were all read from a single sample in a study of shared clonotypes between healthy human individuals. The protocol was immunoSEQ multiplex PCR, while the TCRdb copy is restricted to in-frame clones and leaves out a portion. The table shows around 1.4 million clones, with around 98.5% occurring only once. Sequences were obtained from naive CD4+ T cells sorted from blood. The subset was: CD45RA+ positively selected. The receptors were sampled from a man aged 25-40 years in good health.

Of note for this clone: The identical CDR3 is also encoded by other nucleotide sequences in the sample. V is TRBV18 and J is TRBJ2-3; TRBD2 agrees at 10 bases. The CDR3 is made up of 15 amino acids. Trimming cost V 3 bases and J 3 bases; bases outside gene matches: 3. CDR1 KGHSH and CDR2 LQKENI come from the germline V gene. The CDR3 sequence: CASSPTSGTTDTQYF. The CDR3 bases are TGTGCCAGCTCACCCACTAGCGGGACTACAGATACGCAGTATTTT.

This chain links TRBV27 with TRBJ2-1; 8 nucleotides align to TRBD2. J lost 4 bases, V lost 5 bases, and 10 bases had no gene match. The germline V gene encodes CDR1 MNHEY and CDR2 SMNVEV (reference sequence). The CDR3 has 16 amino acids. The CDR3 loop reads CASSPLLAGTYNEQFF. Written as DNA, the CDR3 is TGTGCCAGCAGTCCACTCCTAGCGGGCACATACAATGAGCAGTTCTTC.

The V call is TRBV18, the J call TRBJ2-7; the match to TRBD2 covers 10 bases. V trimming: 0 bases; J trimming: 2 bases; junction bases outside the gene matches: 13. The CDR3 runs to 19 residues. CDR1 and CDR2 (germline): KGHSH, LQKENI. The CDR3 nucleotides read TGTGCCAGCTCACCACCCGTGGACCTAGGACTAGCGGAAACCTACGAGCAGTACTTC. Its translation is CASSPPVDLGLAETYEQYF.

This chain connects TRBV6-1 to TRBJ2-1; 11 bases align to TRBD2. Per the germline V gene, CDR1 is MNHNS and CDR2 is SASEGT. There are 15 residues in the CDR3. V dropped 1 base and J dropped 5; count of bases not matched to a gene: 1. DNA of the CDR3: TGTGCCAGCAGTGAAGGACTAGCGGGGAACAATGAGCAGTTCTTC. Its protein product is CASSEGLAGNNEQFF.

The J gene is TRBJ2-3, the V gene TRBV7-2; 10 positions agree with TRBD2. CDR1 and CDR2 from the germline V gene are SGHTA and FQGNSA. V trimming: 5 bases; J trimming: 2 bases; junction bases outside the gene matches: 7. The CDR3 sequence is 16 residues long. DNA for the CDR3: TGTGCCAGCAGCCCCCAGGGACTAGCGATCACAGATACGCAGTATTTT. It codes for CASSPQGLAITDTQYF.

The chain joins TRBV5-5 to TRBJ2-7; 10 positions agree with TRBD1. Germline CDR1 is SGHKS and CDR2 is YYEKEE (reference sequence). J lost 5 bases, V lost 2 bases, and 7 bases had no gene match. There are 15 residues in the CDR3. CDR3 sequence (DNA): TGTGCCAGCAGCTTAACCGGGACAGGGGTCAACGAGCAGTACTTC. This translates into CASSLTGTGVNEQYF. Full variable domain (remainder filled in from reference TRBV5-5 and TRBJ2-7): DAGVTQSPTHLIKTRGQQVTLRCSPISGHKSVSWYQQVLGQGPQFIFQYYEKEERGRGNFPDRFSARQFPNYSSELNVNALLLGDSALYLCASSLTGTGVNEQYFGPGTRLTVT.

The CDR3 sequence is CASSPPGGPSYEQYF. In DNA, the CDR3 is TGTGCCAGCAGCCCCCCCGGGGGACCCTCCTACGAGCAGTACTTC. This chain joins TRBV7-2 and TRBJ2-7; tentatively, D is TRBD2 (6 bases). V lost 5 bases to trimming and J lost 0 bases, with 14 bases between them. The CDR3 covers 15 residues. CDR1 and CDR2 (germline): SGHTA, FQGNSA.

Concerning this clone: This specimen includes other DNA sequences encoding the same CDR3. This chain uses TRBV28 with TRBJ2-7; TRBD2 aligns across 11 bases. The CDR3 is made up of 16 amino acids. The junction had 3 bases not matched to a gene; V was cut back by 1 base and J by 1 base. Germline assignment: CDR1 MDHEN and CDR2 SYDVKM. CDR3 protein: CASSLLGTSGSYEQYF. In DNA, the CDR3 is TGTGCCAGCAGTTTATTAGGGACTAGCGGTTCCTACGAGCAGTACTTC.

The chain joins TRBV28 to TRBJ2-7; 9 bases are a match to TRBD2. V trimming: 4 bases; J trimming: 3 bases; junction bases outside the gene matches: 4. CDR3 length equals 14 residues. Looked up from germline, CDR1 is MDHEN and CDR2 is SYDVKM. The CDR3: CASSSSREGYEQYF. CDR3 sequence (DNA): TGTGCCAGCAGTTCCTCGCGGGAGGGCTACGAGCAGTACTTC.

This CDR3 is CASSPPTGIRTGELFF. As DNA, the CDR3 is TGCGCCAGCAGCCCTCCGACAGGGATAAGAACCGGGGAGCTGTTTTTT. The chain employs TRBV5-1 and TRBJ2-2; TRBD1 aligns across 7 bases. The CDR3 consists of 16 residues. The germline V gene encodes CDR1 SGHRS and CDR2 YFSETQ. Trimming removed 4 bases from V and 5 bases from J; junction bases left unmatched: 11.

The chain has TRBV11-2 and TRBJ1-4; 9 nucleotides match TRBD1. Germline trimming cut 5 bases from V and 8 bases from J; bases unmatched to any gene: 12. CDR1 is SGHAT, CDR2 FQNNGV, per germline. CDR3 size: 16 residues. CDR3 protein: CASSPTRTGEDEKLFF. For the CDR3, the DNA is TGTGCCAGCAGCCCGACCAGGACAGGGGAAGACGAAAAACTGTTTTTT.

V and J are TRBV11-3 and TRBJ2-2, with a possible D match to TRBD1 (5 bases). From germline, CDR1 is SGHNT and CDR2 YENEEA. The V gene lost 1 base and the J gene lost 2 bases, with 8 bases spanning the gap. The CDR3 is 15 residues long. CDR3 DNA sequence: TGTGCCAGCAGCTTAGTAACAGGAAACACCGGGGAGCTGTTTTTT. As protein: CASSLVTGNTGELFF. Supplemented by reference TRBV11-3 and TRBJ2-2, the full variable domain reads EAGVVQSPRYKIIEKKQPVAFWCNPISGHNTLYWYLQNLGQGPELLIRYENEEAVDDSQLPKDRFSAERLKGVDSTLKIQPAELGDSAVYLCASSLVTGNTGELFFGEGSRLTVL.

V usage is TRBV19 and J usage is TRBJ1-2; no firm D call. CDR1 and CDR2 from the germline V gene are LNHDA and SQIVND (reference sequence). With 6 bases removed from V and 2 bases from J, the gap between germline ends came to 13 bases. The CDR3 has 14 residues. The CDR3 nucleotides are TGTGCCAGTAGCATTGGACCGGGCAACTATGGCTACACCTTC. Its translation is CASSIGPGNYGYTF.